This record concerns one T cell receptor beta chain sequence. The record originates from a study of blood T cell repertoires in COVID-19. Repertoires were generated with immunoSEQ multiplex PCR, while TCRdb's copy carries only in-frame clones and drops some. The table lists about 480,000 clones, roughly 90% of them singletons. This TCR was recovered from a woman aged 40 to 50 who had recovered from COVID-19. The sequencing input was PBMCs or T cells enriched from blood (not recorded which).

The CDR3 DNA reads TGTGCCAGCAGCGAGGGACTCCGCCAGGGCGATGATACGCAGTATTTT. Translating it yields CASSEGLRQGDDTQYF. The chain combines TRBV9 with TRBJ2-3, with a possible D match to TRBD2 (6 bases). V lost 3 bases and J 6 bases, leaving 20 bases between the germline ends. The germline gives CDR1 SGDLS, CDR2 YYNGEE. The CDR3 runs 16 residues.